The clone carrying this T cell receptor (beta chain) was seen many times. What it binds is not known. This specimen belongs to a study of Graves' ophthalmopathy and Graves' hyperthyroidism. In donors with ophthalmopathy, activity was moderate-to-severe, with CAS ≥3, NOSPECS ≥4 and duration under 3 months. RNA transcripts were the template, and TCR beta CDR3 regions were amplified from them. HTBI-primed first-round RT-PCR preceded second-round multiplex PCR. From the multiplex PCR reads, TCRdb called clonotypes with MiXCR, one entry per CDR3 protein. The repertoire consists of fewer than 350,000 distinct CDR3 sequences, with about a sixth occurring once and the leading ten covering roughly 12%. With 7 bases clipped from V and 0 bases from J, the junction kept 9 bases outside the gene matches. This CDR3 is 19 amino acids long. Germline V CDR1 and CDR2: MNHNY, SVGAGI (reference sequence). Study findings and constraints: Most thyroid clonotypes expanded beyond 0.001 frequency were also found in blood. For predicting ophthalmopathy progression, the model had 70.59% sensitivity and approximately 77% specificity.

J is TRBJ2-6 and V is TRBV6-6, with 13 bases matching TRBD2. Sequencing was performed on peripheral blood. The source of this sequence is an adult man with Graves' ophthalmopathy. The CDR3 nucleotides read TGTGCCAGCAACCCCACTAGCGGGAGGGCCGGCTCTGGGGCCAACGTCCTGACTTTC. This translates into CASNPTSGRAGSGANVLTF.